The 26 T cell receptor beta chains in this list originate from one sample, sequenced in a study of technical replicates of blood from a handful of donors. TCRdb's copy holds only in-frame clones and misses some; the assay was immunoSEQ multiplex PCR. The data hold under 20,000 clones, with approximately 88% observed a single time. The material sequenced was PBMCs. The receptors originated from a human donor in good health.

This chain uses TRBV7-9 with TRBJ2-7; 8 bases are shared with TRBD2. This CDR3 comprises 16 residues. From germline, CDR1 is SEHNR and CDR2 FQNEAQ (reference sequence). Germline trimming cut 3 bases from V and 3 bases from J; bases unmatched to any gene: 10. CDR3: CASSLSIGTRGYEQYF. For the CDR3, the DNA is TGTGCCAGCAGCTTGAGTATTGGGACTAGAGGCTACGAGCAGTACTTC.

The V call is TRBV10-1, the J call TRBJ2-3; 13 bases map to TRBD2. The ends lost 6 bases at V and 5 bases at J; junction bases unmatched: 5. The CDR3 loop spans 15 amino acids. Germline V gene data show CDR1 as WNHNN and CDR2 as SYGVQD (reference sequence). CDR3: CASRRTSGSGDTQYF. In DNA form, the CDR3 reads TGCGCCAGCAGGAGGACTAGCGGGAGTGGAGATACGCAGTATTTT.

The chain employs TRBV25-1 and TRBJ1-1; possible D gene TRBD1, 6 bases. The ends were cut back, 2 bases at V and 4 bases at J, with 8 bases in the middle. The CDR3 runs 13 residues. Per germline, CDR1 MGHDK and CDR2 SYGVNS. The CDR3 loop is CASSELGATEAFF. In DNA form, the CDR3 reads TGTGCCAGCAGTGAACTGGGGGCCACTGAAGCTTTCTTT.

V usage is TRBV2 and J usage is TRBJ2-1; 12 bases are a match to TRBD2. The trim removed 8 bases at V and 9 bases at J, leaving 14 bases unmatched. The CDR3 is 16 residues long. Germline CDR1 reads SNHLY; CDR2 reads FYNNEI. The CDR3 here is CASRLKTSGSSGEQFF. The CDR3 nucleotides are TGTGCCAGCCGGTTGAAGACTAGCGGGAGCTCTGGTGAGCAGTTCTTC.

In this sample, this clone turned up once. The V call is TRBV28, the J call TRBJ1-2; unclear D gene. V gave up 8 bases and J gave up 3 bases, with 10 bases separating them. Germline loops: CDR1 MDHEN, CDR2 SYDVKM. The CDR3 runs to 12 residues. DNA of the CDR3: TGTGCCAGCGAAGATTACTACTATGGCTACACCTTC. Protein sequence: CASEDYYYGYTF.

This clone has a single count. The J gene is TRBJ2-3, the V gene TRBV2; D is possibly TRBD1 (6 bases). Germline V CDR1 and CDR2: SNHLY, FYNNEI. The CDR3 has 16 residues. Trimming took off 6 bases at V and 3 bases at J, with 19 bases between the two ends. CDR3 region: CASSPGTSGRTDTQYF. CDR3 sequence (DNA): TGTGCCAGCAGCCCCGGGACATCGGGTCGAACAGATACGCAGTATTTT.

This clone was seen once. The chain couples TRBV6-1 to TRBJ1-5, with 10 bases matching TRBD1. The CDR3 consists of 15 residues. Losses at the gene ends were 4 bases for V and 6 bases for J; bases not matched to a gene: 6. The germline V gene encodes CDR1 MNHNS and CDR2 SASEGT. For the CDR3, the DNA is TGTGCCAGCAGTGCTGAGACAGGGGGCCTTCAGCCCCAGCATTTT. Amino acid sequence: CASSAETGGLQPQHF.

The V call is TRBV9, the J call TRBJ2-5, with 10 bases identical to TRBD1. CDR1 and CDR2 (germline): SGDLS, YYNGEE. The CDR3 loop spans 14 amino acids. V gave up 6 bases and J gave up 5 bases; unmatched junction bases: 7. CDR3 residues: CASTRQGAWETQYF. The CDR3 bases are TGTGCCAGCACAAGACAGGGGGCTTGGGAGACCCAGTACTTC. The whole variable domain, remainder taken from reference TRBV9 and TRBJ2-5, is DSGVTQTPKHLITATGQRVTLRCSPRSGDLSVYWYQQSLDQGLQFLIQYYNGEERAKGNILERFSAQQFPDLHSELNLSSLELGDSALYFCASTRQGAWETQYFGPGTRLLVL.

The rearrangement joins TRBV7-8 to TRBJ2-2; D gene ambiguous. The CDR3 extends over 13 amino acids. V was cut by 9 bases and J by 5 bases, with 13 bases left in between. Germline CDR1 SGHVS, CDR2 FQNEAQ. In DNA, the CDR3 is TGTGCCAGTACTCCTGCCCTGACCGGGGAGCTGTTTTTT. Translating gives CASTPALTGELFF.

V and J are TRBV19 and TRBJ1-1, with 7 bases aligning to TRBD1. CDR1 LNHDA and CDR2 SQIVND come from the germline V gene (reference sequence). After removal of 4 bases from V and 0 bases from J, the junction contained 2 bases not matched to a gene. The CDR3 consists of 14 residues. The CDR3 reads CASSRDRVNTEAFF. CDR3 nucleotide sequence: TGTGCCAGTAGTAGGGACAGAGTGAACACTGAAGCTTTCTTT.

The CDR3 DNA follows: TGTGCCAGCAGCTTGACTGTGGCGAGCGGGAGCACAGATACGCAGTATTTT. Residues: CASSLTVASGSTDTQYF. The gene calls are TRBV5-5 and TRBJ2-3; D is possibly TRBD2 (6 bases). Germline lookup yields CDR1 SGHKS and CDR2 YYEKEE (reference sequence). Between the trimmed V and J ends, which lost 1 base and 0 bases, there was a span of 15 bases. CDR3 length equals 17 residues. The full variable domain, in which reference TRBV5-5 and TRBJ2-3 provide the parts outside the CDR3, is DAGVTQSPTHLIKTRGQQVTLRCSPISGHKSVSWYQQVLGQGPQFIFQYYEKEERGRGNFPDRFSARQFPNYSSELNVNALLLGDSALYLCASSLTVASGSTDTQYFGPGTRLTVL.

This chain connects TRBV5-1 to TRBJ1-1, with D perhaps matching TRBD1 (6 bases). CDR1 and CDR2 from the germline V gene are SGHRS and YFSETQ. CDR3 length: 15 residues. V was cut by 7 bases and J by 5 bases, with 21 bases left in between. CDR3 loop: CASARGLVIPTEAFF. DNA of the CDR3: TGCGCCAGCGCCAGGGGATTGGTCATACCTACTGAAGCTTTCTTT.

In DNA form, the CDR3 reads TGTGCCAGCAGTTACTCGCCGGGAGCCAACAATGAGCAGTTCTTC. It translates to CASSYSPGANNEQFF. The rearrangement joins TRBV6-6 to TRBJ2-1; maybe TRBD2 (6 bases). The CDR3 runs to 15 residues. Deletions cut 0 bases from V and 5 bases from J, with 11 bases between. Germline assignment: CDR1 MNHNY and CDR2 SVGAGI (reference sequence).

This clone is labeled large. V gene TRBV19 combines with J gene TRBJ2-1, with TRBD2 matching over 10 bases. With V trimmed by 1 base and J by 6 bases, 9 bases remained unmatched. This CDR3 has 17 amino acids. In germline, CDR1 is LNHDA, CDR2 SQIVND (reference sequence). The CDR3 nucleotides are TGTGCCAGTAGTATAGCTAGCGGGGGCTCGGGAGGCAATGAGCAGTTCTTC. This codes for CASSIASGGSGGNEQFF. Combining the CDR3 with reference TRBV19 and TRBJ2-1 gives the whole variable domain DGGITQSPKYLFRKEGQNVTLSCEQNLNHDAMYWYRQDPGQGLRLIYYSQIVNDFQKGDIAEGYSVSREKKESFPLTVTSAQKNPTAFYLCASSIASGGSGGNEQFFGPGTRLTVL.

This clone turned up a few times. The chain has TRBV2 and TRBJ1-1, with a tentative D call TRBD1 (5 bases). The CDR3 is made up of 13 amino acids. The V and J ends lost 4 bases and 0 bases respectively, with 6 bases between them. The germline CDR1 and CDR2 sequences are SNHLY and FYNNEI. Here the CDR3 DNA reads TGTGCCAGCAGTGCAGGGCTGAACACTGAAGCTTTCTTT. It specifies CASSAGLNTEAFF.

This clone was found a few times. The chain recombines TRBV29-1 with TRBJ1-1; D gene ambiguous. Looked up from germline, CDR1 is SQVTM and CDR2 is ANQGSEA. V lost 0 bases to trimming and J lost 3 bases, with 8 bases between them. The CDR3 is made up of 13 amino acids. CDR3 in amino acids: CSVEESEYTEAFF. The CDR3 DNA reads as TGCAGCGTTGAAGAGTCAGAATACACTGAAGCTTTCTTT.

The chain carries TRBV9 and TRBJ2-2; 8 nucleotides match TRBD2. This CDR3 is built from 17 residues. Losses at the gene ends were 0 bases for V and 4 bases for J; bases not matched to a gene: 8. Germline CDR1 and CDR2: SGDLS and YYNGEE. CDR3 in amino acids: CASSVDGRALSTGELFF. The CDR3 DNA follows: TGTGCCAGCAGCGTAGACGGGAGGGCCTTGTCCACCGGGGAGCTGTTTTTT.

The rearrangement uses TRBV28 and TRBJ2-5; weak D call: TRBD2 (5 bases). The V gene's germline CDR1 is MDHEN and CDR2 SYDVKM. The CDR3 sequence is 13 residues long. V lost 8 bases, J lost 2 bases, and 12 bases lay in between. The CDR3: CASGVGDQETQYF. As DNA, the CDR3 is TGTGCCAGCGGCGTCGGGGATCAAGAGACCCAGTACTTC.

CDR3 nucleotides: TGTGCCAGCACTACGACAGGGGGCAGTCAGCCCCAGCATTTT. Translation gives CASTTTGGSQPQHF. The V call is TRBV6-6, the J call TRBJ1-5, with 10 bases that match TRBD1. The germline V gene has CDR1 MNHNY and CDR2 SVGAGI (reference sequence). Losses at the gene ends were 7 bases for V and 6 bases for J; bases not matched to a gene: 6. This CDR3 region has 14 residues.

As DNA, the CDR3 is TGTGCCAGCAGCAAAGTGTCCGGGACTAGCGGGAGACACAAGAAGTTGGAGCAGTACTTC. Its translation: CASSKVSGTSGRHKKLEQYF. V is TRBV21-1 and J is TRBJ2-7; the tabulated D call, TRBD2, remains unverified against the DNA. TRBV21-1 is designated a pseudogene. CDR3 size: 20 residues.

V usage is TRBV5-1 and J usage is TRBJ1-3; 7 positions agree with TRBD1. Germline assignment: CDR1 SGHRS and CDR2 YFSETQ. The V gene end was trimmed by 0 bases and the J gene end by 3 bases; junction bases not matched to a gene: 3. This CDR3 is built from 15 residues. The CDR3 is CASSLATGVGNTIYF. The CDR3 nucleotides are TGCGCCAGCAGCTTGGCTACAGGGGTTGGAAACACCATATATTTT. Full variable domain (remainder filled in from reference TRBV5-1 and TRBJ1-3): KAGVTQTPRYLIKTRGQQVTLSCSPISGHRSVSWYQQTPGQGLQFLFEYFSETQRNKGNFPGRFSGRQFSNSRSEMNVSTLELGDSALYLCASSLATGVGNTIYFGEGSWLTVV.

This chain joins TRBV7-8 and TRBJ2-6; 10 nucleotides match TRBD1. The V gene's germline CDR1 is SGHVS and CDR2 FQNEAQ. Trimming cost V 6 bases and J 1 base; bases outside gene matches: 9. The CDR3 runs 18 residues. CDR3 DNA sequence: TGTGCCAGCAGTTGGAGGGACAGGGGAAATTCTGGGGCCAACGTCCTGACTTTC. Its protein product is CASSWRDRGNSGANVLTF.

CDR3 sequence: CASSREGYEQYF. CDR3 nucleotide sequence: TGTGCCAGTTCCAGGGAGGGATACGAGCAGTACTTC. The chain links TRBV19 to TRBJ2-7; 7 bases are shared with TRBD2. The germline CDR1 and CDR2 sequences are LNHDA and SQIVND (reference sequence). CDR3 length: 12 amino acids. Trimming at V came to 8 bases and at J to 4 bases, leaving 5 bases not matched to a gene.

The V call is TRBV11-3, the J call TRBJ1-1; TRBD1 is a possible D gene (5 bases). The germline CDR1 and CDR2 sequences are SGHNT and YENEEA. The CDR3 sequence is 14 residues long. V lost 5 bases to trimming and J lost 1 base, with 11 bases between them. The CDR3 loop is CASSPHRGNTEAFF. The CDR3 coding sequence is TGTGCCAGCAGCCCTCATAGGGGGAACACTGAAGCTTTCTTT.

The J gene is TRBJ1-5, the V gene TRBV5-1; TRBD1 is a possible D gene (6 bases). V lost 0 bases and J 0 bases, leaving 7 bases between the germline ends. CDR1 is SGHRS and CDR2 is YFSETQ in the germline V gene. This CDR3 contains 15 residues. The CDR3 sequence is CASSLVGGSNQPQHF. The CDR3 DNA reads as TGCGCCAGCAGCTTGGTAGGGGGTAGCAATCAGCCCCAGCATTTT.

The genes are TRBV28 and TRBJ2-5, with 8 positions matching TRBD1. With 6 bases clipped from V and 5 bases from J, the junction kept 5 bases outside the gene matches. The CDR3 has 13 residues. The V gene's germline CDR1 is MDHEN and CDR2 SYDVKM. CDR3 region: CASRIQGVETQYF. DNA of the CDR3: TGTGCCAGCAGAATACAGGGGGTGGAGACCCAGTACTTC. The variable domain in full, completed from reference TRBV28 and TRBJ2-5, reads DVKVTQSSRYLVKRTGEKVFLECVQDMDHENMFWYRQDPGLGLRLIYFSYDVKMKEKGDIPEGYSVSREKKERFSLILESASTNQTSMYLCASRIQGVETQYFGPGTRLLVL.